The 27 T cell receptor beta chains below all came from one sample that was sequenced in a study of T cell repertoires in cytomegalovirus infection. Their cognate antigens are unknown. TCRdb re-called the reads through MiXCR, storing one row per CDR3 protein. The table lists some 700,000 distinct CDR3 sequences, 30% to 35% of them singletons, with around a sixth in the top ten. This sample comprised cultured PBMCs, obtained from culture after CMV antigen stimulation. Receptor source: a human donor in good health (CMV status not recorded). Some clones in this sample may be carry-over from other donors' samples.

The chain uses TRBV4-2 and TRBJ2-7, with D tentatively TRBD2 (5 bases). There are 16 residues in the CDR3. Germline CDR1 is LGHNA and CDR2 is YNFKEQ. V was trimmed by 3 bases and J by 2 bases, leaving 17 bases between them. The CDR3 loop reads CASSHPPTGLAYEQYF. Written as DNA, the CDR3 is TGTGCCAGCAGCCATCCGCCCACGGGGTTGGCCTACGAGCAGTACTTC.

This clonotype was found a few times. This chain uses TRBV11-2 with TRBJ1-1, with TRBD1 as a possible D gene (6 bases). The CDR3 runs 15 residues. Between the trimmed V and J ends, which lost 1 base and 7 bases, there was a span of 16 bases. The V gene's germline CDR1 is SGHAT and CDR2 FQNNGV. CDR3 sequence: CASSLAGLSDSEAFF. In nucleotides, the CDR3 is TGTGCCAGCAGCTTAGCAGGTTTATCGGACAGTGAAGCTTTCTTT.

This clonotype was counted between two and nine times. The V call is TRBV27, the J call TRBJ2-1, with TRBD2 as a possible D gene (7 bases). There are 17 residues in the CDR3. Germline CDR1 MNHEY, CDR2 SMNVEV (reference sequence). Trimming took 2 bases from V and 5 from J, leaving 19 bases between them. CDR3 bases: TGTGCCAGCAGTTTACGAGGGGGGGTCTCGGGGGACAATGAGCAGTTCTTC. Protein sequence: CASSLRGGVSGDNEQFF.

This clonotype was detected only a few times. This chain joins TRBV7-3 and TRBJ2-1, with TRBD2 matching over 14 bases. This CDR3 region has 22 residues. J was trimmed by 0 bases and V by 5 bases; bases with no gene match: 18. CDR1 and CDR2 from the germline V gene are SGHTA and FQGTGA. CDR3 protein: CASSLSPSTSGGASSSYNEQFF. The CDR3 DNA sequence: TGTGCCAGCAGCCTAAGCCCTTCGACTAGCGGGGGGGCCTCGAGCTCCTACAATGAGCAGTTCTTC.

This sequence joins TRBV19 and TRBJ2-3; tentatively, D is TRBD2 (5 bases). Per the germline V gene, CDR1 is LNHDA and CDR2 is SQIVND (reference sequence). V lost 3 bases and J lost 5, with 12 bases in between. There are 14 residues in the CDR3. CDR3 bases: TGTGCCAGTAGTATCCGTCTAGCCGAAGATACGCAGTATTTT. Translating it yields CASSIRLAEDTQYF.

This clonotype appeared a few times. The chain links TRBV27 to TRBJ1-2; 8 bases are shared with TRBD1. Trimming cost V 3 bases and J 0 bases; bases outside gene matches: 9. The CDR3 loop spans 17 amino acids. From germline, CDR1 is MNHEY and CDR2 SMNVEV (reference sequence). The CDR3: CASSFLGQGTSNYGYTF. CDR3 sequence (DNA): TGTGCCAGCAGTTTTCTCGGACAGGGCACCTCTAACTATGGCTACACCTTC.

The V gene is TRBV19, the J gene TRBJ2-7; D is uncertain. V was pared by 3 bases and J by 3 bases, with 9 bases between. The germline V gene encodes CDR1 LNHDA and CDR2 SQIVND (reference sequence). The length of the CDR3 is 13 residues. The CDR3 loop reads CASSILVNYEQYF. CDR3 sequence (DNA): TGTGCCAGTAGTATTTTGGTTAACTACGAGCAGTACTTC.

The CDR3 sequence is CASSRQGWEAKNIQYF. CDR3 in DNA: TGCGCCAGCAGCCGCCAGGGGTGGGAAGCCAAAAACATTCAGTACTTC. The J gene is TRBJ2-4, the V gene TRBV5-1, with TRBD1 as a possible D gene (6 bases). Between the trimmed V and J ends, which lost 4 bases and 0 bases, there was a span of 14 bases. The germline CDR1 and CDR2 sequences are SGHRS and YFSETQ. This CDR3 is built from 16 residues.

The rearrangement links TRBV6-8 to TRBJ2-5; D gene ambiguous. Trimming cost V 7 bases and J 3 bases, with 12 bases left between them. The germline V gene has CDR1 MNHGY and CDR2 SAAAGT. CDR3 length: 13 residues. CDR3 bases: TGTGCCAGCAACGGTCCGTACGAAGAGACCCAGTACTTC. Translating gives CASNGPYEETQYF.

DNA of the CDR3: TGTGCCAGCAGTGTTCTTACCTACGAGCAGTACTTC. Amino acids: CASSVLTYEQYF. The rearrangement links TRBV6-1 to TRBJ2-7; D gene ambiguous. The germline V gene encodes CDR1 MNHNS and CDR2 SASEGT. The CDR3 has 12 residues. The V gene lost 4 bases and the J gene lost 2 bases, with 6 bases spanning the gap.

J is TRBJ2-1 and V is TRBV27; 15 nucleotides align to TRBD2. CDR1 is MNHEY, CDR2 SMNVEV, per germline (reference sequence). CDR3 size: 18 residues. Trimming removed 5 bases from V and 0 bases from J; junction bases left unmatched: 5. As DNA, the CDR3 is TGTGCCAGCAGTGGACTAGCGGGAGGGCAGAGCTCCTACAATGAGCAGTTCTTC. Its translation is CASSGLAGGQSSYNEQFF.

This clonotype turned up a few times. The V call is TRBV19, the J call TRBJ1-2; perhaps TRBD1 as D (5 bases). Germline CDR1 is LNHDA and CDR2 is SQIVND (reference sequence). This CDR3 has 15 amino acids. The V end lost 4 bases, the J end lost 2 bases, and 14 bases lay between the germline ends. CDR3 bases: TGTGCCAGTAGTAGGGACCTGGACACCAACTATGGCTACACCTTC. Protein sequence: CASSRDLDTNYGYTF.

V usage is TRBV7-2 and J usage is TRBJ1-1; no firm D call. This CDR3 is 18 amino acids long. Trimming shortened V by 5 bases and J by 1 base, and 23 bases separated the two germline ends. Germline lookup yields CDR1 SGHTA and CDR2 FQGNSA. DNA of the CDR3: TGTGCCAGCAGCGCGCTGGGTCCGAGAGGGCCAGGGAACACTGAAGCTTTCTTT. This translates into CASSALGPRGPGNTEAFF.

The genes are TRBV6-6 and TRBJ2-2, with 7 positions matching TRBD2. Germline loops: CDR1 MNHNY, CDR2 SVGAGI (reference sequence). The CDR3 runs to 15 residues. The ends lost 2 bases at V and 4 bases at J; junction bases unmatched: 4. CDR3 sequence: CASSYRGGSTGELFF. For the CDR3, the DNA is TGTGCCAGCAGTTACCGGGGAGGGTCCACCGGGGAGCTGTTTTTT.

V usage is TRBV19 and J usage is TRBJ2-7; TRBD2 agrees at 11 bases. CDR3 length equals 15 residues. The V and J ends lost 6 bases and 4 bases, in that order; junction bases with no gene match: 8. The germline V gene has CDR1 LNHDA and CDR2 SQIVND (reference sequence). CDR3 sequence reads: CASSGRLAGLYEQYF. The CDR3 nucleotides are TGTGCCAGTAGCGGACGACTAGCGGGGCTTTACGAGCAGTACTTC.

This clonotype occurred a few times. The chain links TRBV20-1 to TRBJ2-7; TRBD1 matches 8 bases. From germline, CDR1 is DFQATT and CDR2 SNEGSKA (reference sequence). This CDR3 spans 14 amino acids. Trimming took 6 bases from V and 3 from J; bases not matched to a gene: 10. The CDR3 sequence: CSAFGQGPFYEQYF. CDR3 coding DNA: TGCAGTGCATTCGGACAGGGCCCCTTCTACGAGCAGTACTTC.

In its sample, this clonotype was seen many times. The chain has TRBV7-2 and TRBJ2-1, with 8 bases identical to TRBD2. V gave up 5 bases and J gave up 7 bases; unmatched junction bases: 19. The CDR3 covers 18 residues. CDR1 is SGHTA and CDR2 is FQGNSA in the germline V gene. The CDR3: CASSRGGLGSGGFNEQFF. As DNA, the CDR3 is TGTGCCAGCAGCCGGGGAGGATTGGGGAGCGGGGGATTTAATGAGCAGTTCTTC.

In its sample, this clonotype was seen many times. The V gene is TRBV7-2, the J gene TRBJ2-1, with D possibly matching TRBD2 (6 bases). V lost 3 bases and J lost 5, with 14 bases in between. The CDR3 sequence is 15 residues long. Germline V gene data show CDR1 as SGHTA and CDR2 as FQGNSA. The CDR3 loop reads CASSFGSGGNNEQFF. The DNA for the CDR3 is TGTGCCAGCAGCTTTGGCAGTGGCGGGAACAATGAGCAGTTCTTC.

This clonotype was picked up a small number of times. The chain couples TRBV19 to TRBJ2-3, with TRBD2 matching 10 bases. From germline, CDR1 is LNHDA and CDR2 SQIVND (reference sequence). Trimming took 5 bases from V and 2 from J; bases not matched to a gene: 7. The CDR3 covers 16 residues. Here the CDR3 reads CASSLPTSGSTDTQYF. CDR3 DNA: TGTGCCAGTAGTCTCCCGACTAGCGGGTCCACAGATACGCAGTATTTT.

The J gene is TRBJ2-3, the V gene TRBV20-1; 10 bases are shared with TRBD2. V lost 8 bases to trimming and J lost 6 bases; unmatched junction nucleotides: 26. Germline V gene sequence: CDR1 DFQATT, CDR2 SNEGSKA (reference sequence). The CDR3 loop spans 19 amino acids. CDR3 bases: TGCAGTACAAACCCCTTTGGTATAGCGGGGGGTCCGTGGAAGGATACGCAGTATTTT. Translating it yields CSTNPFGIAGGPWKDTQYF.

This clonotype has a count of ten or more. The chain has TRBV28 and TRBJ2-1, with 11 bases that match TRBD2. With V trimmed by 3 bases and J by 8 bases, 12 bases remained unmatched. There are 17 residues in the CDR3. In germline, CDR1 is MDHEN, CDR2 SYDVKM. CDR3 sequence: CASSLEVAGGLGDEQFF. CDR3 DNA: TGTGCCAGCAGTTTGGAGGTAGCGGGGGGGCTGGGTGATGAGCAGTTCTTC.

The rearrangement links TRBV9 to TRBJ2-3; maybe TRBD1 (6 bases). The germline V and J ends were trimmed by 4 bases and 6 bases, with 24 bases remaining between them. This CDR3 contains 17 residues. The germline V gene has CDR1 SGDLS and CDR2 YYNGEE. CDR3 residues: CASSPPRTLPRGDTQYF. Written as DNA, the CDR3 is TGTGCCAGCAGCCCGCCGAGGACCCTACCTAGGGGGGATACGCAGTATTTT.

The rearrangement joins TRBV7-2 to TRBJ2-1; 9 bases match TRBD2. CDR1 and CDR2 from the germline V gene are SGHTA and FQGNSA. The CDR3 is 15 residues long. After removal of 1 base from V and 9 bases from J, the junction contained 7 bases not matched to a gene. The CDR3 DNA reads TGTGCCAGCAGCTTAGGGGCGGGAGGGGGCTTTGAGCAGTTCTTC. Its protein is CASSLGAGGGFEQFF.

V usage is TRBV20-1 and J usage is TRBJ2-7; D is possibly TRBD2 (5 bases). Germline V gene sequence: CDR1 DFQATT, CDR2 SNEGSKA (reference sequence). The CDR3 contains 13 residues. Trimming left V 4 bases short and J 2 bases short, with 12 bases between. The CDR3 protein is CSAKRGSAYEQYF. The CDR3 nucleotides read TGCAGTGCTAAGAGAGGGAGCGCCTACGAGCAGTACTTC.

This clonotype was seen at least ten times. This chain connects TRBV7-2 to TRBJ1-5; no clear D. The CDR3 runs to 15 residues. Germline V CDR1 and CDR2: SGHTA, FQGNSA. Trimming stripped 4 bases from V and 0 bases from J, with 10 bases between. CDR3 protein: CASSSPQYSNQPQHF. In DNA, the CDR3 is TGTGCCAGCAGCTCCCCTCAGTATAGCAATCAGCCCCAGCATTTT.

This clonotype was found a few times. The chain links TRBV4-1 to TRBJ2-7; perhaps TRBD1 as D (5 bases). Between the trimmed V and J ends, which lost 1 base and 6 bases, there was a span of 22 bases. The CDR3 is 17 residues long. Per germline, CDR1 MGHRA and CDR2 YSYEKL. The CDR3 region is CASSQGPTGSSAFEQYF. In DNA, the CDR3 is TGCGCCAGCAGCCAAGGCCCAACAGGATCGTCGGCCTTCGAGCAGTACTTC.

The chain recombines TRBV6-2 or TRBV6-3 with TRBJ2-3; TRBD2 agrees at 16 bases. The V segment lost 6 bases and the J segment 3 bases; nucleotides outside the gene matches: 6. Germline V gene data show CDR1 as MNHEY and CDR2 as SVGEGT. The CDR3 loop spans 17 amino acids. The CDR3 here is CASSEGLAGGYTDTQYF. CDR3 nucleotide sequence: TGTGCCAGCAGCGAGGGACTAGCGGGAGGGTATACAGATACGCAGTATTTT.